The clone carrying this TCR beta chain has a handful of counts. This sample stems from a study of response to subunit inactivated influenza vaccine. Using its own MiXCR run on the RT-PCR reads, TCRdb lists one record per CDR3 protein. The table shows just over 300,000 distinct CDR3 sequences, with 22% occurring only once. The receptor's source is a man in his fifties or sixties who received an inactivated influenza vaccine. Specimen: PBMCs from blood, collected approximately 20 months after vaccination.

The CDR3 nucleotides are TGTGCCAGCAGCCCTACAGGGAGAACTGGAAACACCATATATTTT. Residues: CASSPTGRTGNTIYF. The gene calls are TRBV12-3 or TRBV12-4 and TRBJ1-3, with D perhaps TRBD1 (6 bases). The CDR3 length is 15 residues. The ends were cut back, 6 bases at V and 2 bases at J, with 14 bases in the middle.